Detailed here is one TCR beta chain. The antigen remains unidentified. Unique molecular identifiers were incorporated into the prepared TCRbeta library. One entry per CDR3 protein, called by TCRdb with MiXCR from the PCR reads. This table holds roughly 100,000 distinct CDR3 sequences, 7.5% to 9% found once. These data are taken from a study of T-cell reconstitution after alpha-beta-depleted transplantation in children. General study findings and limits: Several patients had high TCRbeta diversity at day 60; it came from surviving recipient T cells and thymic progenitors. By about two months after transplant, alpha-beta T cells reportedly arose from several hundred graft clones that had expanded. Counts and diversity of T cells one year after transplant came mostly from newly produced T cells.

This CDR3 is built from 17 residues. The specimen was PBMCs, collected before TCRalphabeta/CD19-depleted stem cell transplant. The chain has TRBV21-1 and TRBJ2-1; TRBD1, the table's D call, was not compared with the DNA. TRBV21-1 is an annotated pseudogene. The origin of this receptor is a boy between 2 and 10 years old with acute lymphoblastic leukemia, due to receive a stem cell transplant. The CDR3 region has the DNA TGTGCCAGCAGCAAAGCGCCGGGACAGGGGGCTTACAATGAGCAGTTCTTC. Its protein is CASSKAPGQGAYNEQFF.